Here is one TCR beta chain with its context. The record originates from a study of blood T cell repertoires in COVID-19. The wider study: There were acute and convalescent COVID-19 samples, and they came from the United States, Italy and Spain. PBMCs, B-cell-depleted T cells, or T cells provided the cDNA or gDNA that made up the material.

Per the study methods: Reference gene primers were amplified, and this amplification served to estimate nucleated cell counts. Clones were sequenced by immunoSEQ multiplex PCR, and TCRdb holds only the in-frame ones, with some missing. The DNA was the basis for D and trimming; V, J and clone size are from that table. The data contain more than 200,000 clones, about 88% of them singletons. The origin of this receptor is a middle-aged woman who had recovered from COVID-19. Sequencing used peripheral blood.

The chain's CDR3 is CASSEGWGEINEKLFF. For the CDR3, the DNA is TGTGCCAGCAGTGAAGGATGGGGAGAAATTAATGAAAAACTGTTTTTT. This chain links TRBV25-1 with TRBJ1-4; D gene uncertain. In germline, CDR1 is MGHDK, CDR2 SYGVNS. This CDR3 is built from 16 residues. With 2 bases removed from V and 4 bases from J, the gap between germline ends came to 14 bases.